This TCR beta chain was profiled in a study of cytotoxic CD8 clonotypes in ibrutinib-treated CLL. Study observations and caveats: On treatment, the uncommon public clonotypes contracted or remained stable. Baseline-level clonality went beyond age-matched healthy donors and moved in step with circulating CD8+ T-cell counts.

Sequenced by immunoSEQ multiplex PCR; TCRdb stores in-frame clones only, minus some. The sample consists of hundreds of thousands of clones, 75% to 85% of them appearing once. Germline V gene sequence: CDR1 LGHNT, CDR2 FRNRAP. Trimming at V came to 0 bases and at J to 6 bases, leaving 8 bases not matched to a gene. This CDR3 region has 16 residues. Notes on this clone: Its antigen is still unknown.

The TCR comes from a human donor with chronic lymphocytic leukemia. The V call is TRBV12-5, the J call TRBJ2-3, with 8 bases lining up with TRBD2. The material sequenced was PBMCs, taken after 12 months of ibrutinib treatment. CDR3 protein: CASGLVYAGGADTQYF. Written as DNA, the CDR3 is TGTGCTAGTGGTTTGGTATATGCGGGGGGTGCGGATACGCAGTATTTT.